The clone carrying this T cell receptor beta chain occurred once. Its antigen is undetermined. The data are from a study of Ad26.COV2.S vaccination and SARS-CoV-2 variants. Treatment defined: about 20 received Ad26.COV2.S at low or high dose, single or two shots; 5 received placebo; per-sample allocation not given. Day 63 after the first vaccine or placebo injection was the time point for sampling. The vaccine antigen was prefusion-stabilized Wuhan SARS-CoV-2 spike. The CDR3 is made up of 13 amino acids. In germline, CDR1 is SGHTA, CDR2 FQGTGA. The V end was cut by 5 bases, the J end by 4 bases, with 9 bases between. General study findings and limits: Spike-specific responses of CD8+ and CD4+ T cells were reported to display substantial breadth after vaccination.

Libraries were prepared by immunoSEQ multiplex PCR; TCRdb keeps only in-frame clonotypes and omits some of them. The table records approximately 300,000 clones, about 82% of them present only once. The receptor was isolated from a person aged 18-65 years who received the Ad26.COV2.S COVID-19 vaccine or a placebo. The sequences come from peripheral blood, collected in a trial of Ad26.COV2.S vaccine versus placebo. V gene TRBV7-3 combines with J gene TRBJ1-5; D not certain. This CDR3 is CASSLSPNQPQHF. The CDR3 nucleotides read TGTGCCAGCAGCCTTTCCCCTAATCAGCCCCAGCATTTT. The entire variable domain, with the rest obtained from reference TRBV7-3 and TRBJ1-5, is as follows: GAGVSQTPSNKVTEKGKYVELRCDPISGHTALYWYRQSLGQGPEFLIYFQGTGAADDSGLPNDRFFAVRPEGSVSTLKIQRTERGDSAVYLCASSLSPNQPQHFGDGTRLSIL.